These T cell receptor beta chains were read from a single sample in a study of blood T cell repertoires in COVID-19. Profiled with immunoSEQ multiplex PCR; TCRdb holds only in-frame clones, not every one. Seen here are 120,000 to 150,000 clones, about 85% observed once, and the top ten hold roughly 6.4%. The sequencing sample was made of PBMCs or T cells enriched from blood (not recorded which). The receptors were gathered from a woman in her thirties or forties who had recovered from COVID-19. Each CDR3 is given with its conserved first and last residue. D genes are given only for firm matches. Clone size is stated in some rows and not others, as once, few, many or a class when expanded.

J gene | D gene | clone size | V gene | CDR3 DNA | CDR3 protein
TRBJ2-7 | TRBD1 | few | TRBV4-1 | TGCGCCAGCAGCCCAGGGCAGGGGGACTCCTACGAGCAGTACTTC | CASSPGQGDSYEQYF
TRBJ1-2 | . | . | TRBV25-1 | TGTGCCAGCAGCACCGGGAGTAACTATGGCTACACCTTC | CASSTGSNYGYTF
TRBJ2-2 | . | few | TRBV9 | TGTGCCAGCAGCCCCCGGGTAGAGGCGAACACCGGGGAGCTGTTTTTT | CASSPRVEANTGELFF
TRBJ2-1 | TRBD2 | . | TRBV12-5 | TGTGCTAGTGGTTTGGTTCCTTCCGGGACTAGCGGGGGCAATGAGCAGTTCTTC | CASGLVPSGTSGGNEQFF
TRBJ1-4 | . | . | TRBV27 | TGTGCCAGCAGTTTCCTAGAAAATGAAAAACTGTTTTTT | CASSFLENEKLFF
TRBJ1-4 | TRBD1 | . | TRBV5-3 | TGTGCCAGAAGCCCCGGGGACAGGGATGAAAAACTGTTTTTT | CARSPGDRDEKLFF
TRBJ2-7 | . | few | TRBV11-2 | TGTGCCAGCAGCCCCGGTAGGGGGGGCTACGAGCAGTACTTC | CASSPGRGGYEQYF
TRBJ1-6 | TRBD1 | . | TRBV10-3 | TGTGCCATCAGGAGGGGACAGGAGAATTCACCCCTCCACTTT | CAIRRGQENSPLHF
TRBJ1-2 | . | few | TRBV2 | TGTGCCAGCAGTGAAGCGCGCTACGGCTACACCTTC | CASSEARYGYTF
TRBJ1-1 | TRBD1 | . | TRBV12-5 | TGTGCTAGTGGTTTAGGACAGGGGTACAACACTGAAGCTTTCTTT | CASGLGQGYNTEAFF
TRBJ2-7 | . | . | TRBV5-6 | TGTGCCAGCAGCCTGGCGGGACAGAGCTCCTACGAGCAGTACTTC | CASSLAGQSSYEQYF
TRBJ2-1 | . | . | TRBV12-2 | TGTGCAAGTCGCTTAGCTCTAGCGGGAGGGAGTCAGAATGAGCAGTTCTTC | CASRLALAGGSQNEQFF
TRBJ1-1 | . | . | TRBV2 | TGTGCCAGCAGTGACAGGGGTGGAAACACTGAAGCTTTCTTT | CASSDRGGNTEAFF
TRBJ1-5 | . | . | TRBV5-1 | TGCGCCAGCAGCTTCTCCACAGATCAGCCCCAGCATTTT | CASSFSTDQPQHF
TRBJ2-1 | . | . | TRBV18 | TGTGCCAGCTCACCCTCGGAAGGGGCAGGGTCCCGGAGGGGCAATGAGCAGTTCTTC | CASSPSEGAGSRRGNEQFF
TRBJ2-2 | . | . | TRBV4-1 | TGCGCCAGCAGCCCGGACAAGAACACCGGGGAGCTGTTTTTT | CASSPDKNTGELFF
TRBJ1-5 | TRBD1 | . | TRBV18 | TGTGCCAGCTCACCTCTACAGGGGGGTCAGCCCCAGCATTTT | CASSPLQGGQPQHF
TRBJ2-1 | . | . | TRBV3-1/TRBV3-2 | TGTGCCAGCAGCCAGATCATGAGCTCCTACAATGAGCAGTTCTTC | CASSQIMSSYNEQFF
TRBJ2-5 | . | . | TRBV30 | TGTGCCTGGATGGCGGAGTTCGGGACCCAGTACTTC | CAWMAEFGTQYF
TRBJ1-1 | . | few | TRBV14 | TGTGCCAGCAGCCAAGAGACACCCCAGGCTGAAGCTTTCTTT | CASSQETPQAEAFF
TRBJ2-1 | . | . | TRBV5-1 | TGCGCCAGCAGCTGGGACACGAACAATGAGCAGTTCTTC | CASSWDTNNEQFF
TRBJ2-5 | TRBD2 | . | TRBV4-1 | TGCGCCAGCAGCCAAGATTCGGGCGGGAGTCAACAAGAGACCCAGTACTTC | CASSQDSGGSQQETQYF
TRBJ2-7 | TRBD2 | . | TRBV29-1 | TGCAGCGTATTCCTAGCGGGCGTCGAGCAGTACTTC | CSVFLAGVEQYF
TRBJ2-7 | TRBD1 | . | TRBV4-1 | TGCGCCAGCAGCCAAGAATCTATACAGGGGCTCGGCGAGCAGTACTTC | CASSQESIQGLGEQYF
TRBJ2-3 | TRBD1 | . | TRBV19 | TGTGCCAGTAGGAATCCGGGACAGGGGGCAGATACGCAGTATTTT | CASRNPGQGADTQYF
TRBJ2-3 | TRBD2 | few | TRBV9 | TGTGCCAGCAGCACTAGCGGGGGAGGGGATACGCAGTATTTT | CASSTSGGGDTQYF
TRBJ1-5 | . | . | TRBV15 | TGTGCCACCAGCAGAGTTGGGGGCCGGCGGCCCCAGCATTTT | CATSRVGGRRPQHF
TRBJ2-2 | . | once | TRBV7-9 | TGTGCCAGCAGCCCACCGGGAGACGCGAACACCGGGGAGCTGTTTTTT | CASSPPGDANTGELFF
TRBJ1-6 | TRBD1 | . | TRBV11-2 | TGTGCCAGCAGCCAAGACAGGGGGCCATCACCCCTCCACTTT | CASSQDRGPSPLHF
TRBJ1-3 | . | . | TRBV9 | TGTGCCAGCAGCGTAGAGCGTGCTTCTGGAAACACCATATATTTT | CASSVERASGNTIYF
TRBJ2-1 | . | . | TRBV10-2 | TGCGCCAGCAGTGAGATATCGCGGGATTACAATGAGCAGTTCTTC | CASSEISRDYNEQFF
TRBJ2-5 | TRBD2 | . | TRBV18 | TGTGCCAGCATAGAGCGGGGGTCCCAAGAGACCCAGTACTTC | CASIERGSQETQYF
TRBJ2-2 | TRBD2 | . | TRBV19 | TGTGCCAGTAGTAGGGGACTAGCGGGAGAGGGCGGGGAGCTGTTTTTT | CASSRGLAGEGGELFF
TRBJ1-2 | . | . | TRBV20-1 | TGCAGTGCTAGGACAGCCTATGGCTACACCTTC | CSARTAYGYTF
TRBJ2-1 | TRBD2 | . | TRBV11-3 | TGTGCCAGCAGCTTAGGTAGCGGGGGGCTCTACAATGAGCAGTTCTTC | CASSLGSGGLYNEQFF
TRBJ1-5 | TRBD1 | . | TRBV7-8 | TGTGCCAGCAGCTTCGGACAGGGGGGCAATCAGCCCCAGCATTTT | CASSFGQGGNQPQHF
TRBJ1-2 | . | . | TRBV7-6 | TGTGCCAGCAGCTTAGGGGCAGGGCCTTATGGCTACACCTTC | CASSLGAGPYGYTF
TRBJ2-7 | . | . | TRBV6-1 | TGTGCCAGCAGTGAAGCGCGCTCCCCCCTCTACGAGCAGTACTTC | CASSEARSPLYEQYF
TRBJ2-3 | TRBD2 | once | TRBV20-1 | TGCAGTGCTAGTCCGGGGAGGGGCACAGATACGCAGTATTTT | CSASPGRGTDTQYF